The T cell receptor beta chain under discussion was sequenced for a study of tumor-infiltrating lymphocytes in localized non-small cell lung cancer. General study results and limits: Technical variation could not be separated from intratumor heterogeneity here. Only some patients had TCR sequencing, depending on available tissue. Higher tumor T cell infiltration than in uninvolved lung was supported by TCRbeta sequencing.

The assay was immunoSEQ multiplex PCR, and TCRdb's table has in-frame clones only and misses some. The profile shows approximately 14,000 clones, approximately 80% of them singletons. Germline CDR1 GTSNPN, CDR2 SVGIG (reference sequence). Between the trimmed V and J ends, which lost 2 bases and 9 bases, there was a span of 11 bases. This CDR3 has 12 residues. In regard to this clone: Its antigen is unidentified.

The chain is built from TRBV30 and TRBJ2-1; D is uncertain. Sample: lung tumor tissue. This sequence was found in a human donor with non-small cell lung cancer. The CDR3 sequence: CAWSRVGGEQFF. In DNA form, the CDR3 reads TGTGCCTGGAGTCGGGTGGGCGGTGAGCAGTTCTTC. The entire variable domain, with the rest obtained from reference TRBV30 and TRBJ2-1, is as follows: SQTIHQWPATLVQPVGSPLSLECTVEGTSNPNLYWYRQAAGRGLQLLFYSVGIGQISSEVPQNLSASRPQDRQFILSSKKLLLSDSGFYLCAWSRVGGEQFFGPGTRLTVL.